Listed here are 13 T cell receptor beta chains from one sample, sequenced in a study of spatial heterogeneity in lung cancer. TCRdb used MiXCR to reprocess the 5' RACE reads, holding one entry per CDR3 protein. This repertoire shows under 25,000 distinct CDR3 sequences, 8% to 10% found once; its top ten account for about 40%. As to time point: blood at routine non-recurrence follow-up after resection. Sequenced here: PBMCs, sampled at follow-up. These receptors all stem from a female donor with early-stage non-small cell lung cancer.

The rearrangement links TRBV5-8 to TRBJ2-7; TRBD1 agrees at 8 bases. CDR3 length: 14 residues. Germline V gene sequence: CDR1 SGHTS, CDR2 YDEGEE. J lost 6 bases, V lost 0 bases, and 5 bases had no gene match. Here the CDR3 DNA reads TGTGCCAGCAGCTTGGTGGACAGGGCGGGCGAGCAGTACTTC. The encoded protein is CASSLVDRAGEQYF.

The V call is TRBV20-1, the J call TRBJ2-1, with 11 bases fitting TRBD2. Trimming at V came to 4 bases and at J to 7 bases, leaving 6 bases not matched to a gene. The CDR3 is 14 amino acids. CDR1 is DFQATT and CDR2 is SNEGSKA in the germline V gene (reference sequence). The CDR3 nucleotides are TGCAGTGCTACGGCACTAGCGGGGGAAAATGAGCAGTTCTTC. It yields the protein CSATALAGENEQFF.

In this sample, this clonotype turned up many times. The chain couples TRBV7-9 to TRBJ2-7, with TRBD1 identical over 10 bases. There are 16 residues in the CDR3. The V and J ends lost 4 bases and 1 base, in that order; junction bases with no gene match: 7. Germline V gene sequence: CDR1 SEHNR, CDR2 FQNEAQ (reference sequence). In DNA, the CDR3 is TGTGCCAGCAGCTCAAGTCGGACAGGGGGGTCCTACGAGCAGTACTTC. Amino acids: CASSSSRTGGSYEQYF.

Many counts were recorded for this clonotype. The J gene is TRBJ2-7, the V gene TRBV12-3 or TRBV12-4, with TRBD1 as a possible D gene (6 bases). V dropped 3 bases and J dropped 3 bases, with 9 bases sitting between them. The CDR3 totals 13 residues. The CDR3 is CASSLRRGYEQYF. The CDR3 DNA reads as TGTGCCAGCAGTTTGCGCAGGGGCTACGAGCAGTACTTC.

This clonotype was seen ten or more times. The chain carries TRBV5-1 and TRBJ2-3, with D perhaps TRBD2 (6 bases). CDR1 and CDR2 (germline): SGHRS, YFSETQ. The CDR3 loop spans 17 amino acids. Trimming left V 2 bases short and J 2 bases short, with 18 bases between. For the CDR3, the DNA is TGCGCCAGCAGCTTTTTGGGGGGAGGCCTGACCACAGATACGCAGTATTTT. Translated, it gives CASSFLGGGLTTDTQYF.

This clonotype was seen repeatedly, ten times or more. This CDR3 is CASSPKLTGSYYEQYF. The CDR3 DNA reads as TGTGCCAGCTCACCGAAACTGACAGGGTCCTACTACGAGCAGTACTTC. The gene calls are TRBV18 and TRBJ2-7; 7 bases line up with TRBD1. Looked up from germline, CDR1 is KGHSH and CDR2 is LQKENI. V lost 3 bases, J lost 3 bases, and 11 bases stayed unmatched. The length of the CDR3 is 16 residues.

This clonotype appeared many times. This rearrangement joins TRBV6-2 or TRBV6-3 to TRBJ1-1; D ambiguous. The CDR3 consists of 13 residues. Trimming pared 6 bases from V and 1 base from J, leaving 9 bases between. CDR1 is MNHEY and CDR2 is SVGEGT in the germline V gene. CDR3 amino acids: CASSRRENTEAFF. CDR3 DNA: TGTGCCAGCAGCCGACGAGAGAACACTGAAGCTTTCTTT.

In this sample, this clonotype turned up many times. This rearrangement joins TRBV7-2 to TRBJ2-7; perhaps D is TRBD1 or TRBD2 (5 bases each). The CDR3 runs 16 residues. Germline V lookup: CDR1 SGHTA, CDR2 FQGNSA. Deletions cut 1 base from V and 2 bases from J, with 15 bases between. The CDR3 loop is CASSLGGAEPAYEQYF. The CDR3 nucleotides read TGTGCCAGCAGCTTAGGAGGGGCGGAGCCAGCCTACGAGCAGTACTTC.

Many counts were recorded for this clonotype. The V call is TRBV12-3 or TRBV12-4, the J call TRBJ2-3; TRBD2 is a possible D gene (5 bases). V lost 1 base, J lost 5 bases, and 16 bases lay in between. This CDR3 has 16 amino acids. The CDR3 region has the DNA TGTGCCAGCAGTTTAGAATCCGGGGATGGCGGAGATACGCAGTATTTT. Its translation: CASSLESGDGGDTQYF.

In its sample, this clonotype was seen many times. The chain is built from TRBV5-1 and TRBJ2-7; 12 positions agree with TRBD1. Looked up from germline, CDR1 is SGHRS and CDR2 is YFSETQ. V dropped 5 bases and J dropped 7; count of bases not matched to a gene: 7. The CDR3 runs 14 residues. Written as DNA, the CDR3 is TGCGCCAGCAGGATGGGACAGGGGGCCGTGGAGCAGTACTTC. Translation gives CASRMGQGAVEQYF.

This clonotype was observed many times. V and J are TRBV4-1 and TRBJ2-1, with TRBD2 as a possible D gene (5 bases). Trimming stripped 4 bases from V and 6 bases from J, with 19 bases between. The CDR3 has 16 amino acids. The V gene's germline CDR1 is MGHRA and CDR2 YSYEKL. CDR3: CASSRPLSGRGNEQFF. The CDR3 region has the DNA TGCGCCAGCAGCCGCCCTTTATCGGGCCGGGGCAATGAGCAGTTCTTC.

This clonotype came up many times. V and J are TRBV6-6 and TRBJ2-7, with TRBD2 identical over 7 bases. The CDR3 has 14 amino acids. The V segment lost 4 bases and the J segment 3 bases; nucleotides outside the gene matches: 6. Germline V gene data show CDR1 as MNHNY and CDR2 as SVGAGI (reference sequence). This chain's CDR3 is CASSSPLASYEQYF. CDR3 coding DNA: TGTGCCAGCAGTTCCCCACTAGCGAGCTACGAGCAGTACTTC.

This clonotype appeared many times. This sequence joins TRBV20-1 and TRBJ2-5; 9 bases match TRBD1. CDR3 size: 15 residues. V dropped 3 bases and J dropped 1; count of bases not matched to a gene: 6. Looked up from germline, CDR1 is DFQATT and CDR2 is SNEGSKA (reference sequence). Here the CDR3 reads CSASTGGAAQETQYF. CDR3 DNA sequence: TGCAGTGCTAGCACAGGGGGCGCGGCCCAAGAGACCCAGTACTTC.